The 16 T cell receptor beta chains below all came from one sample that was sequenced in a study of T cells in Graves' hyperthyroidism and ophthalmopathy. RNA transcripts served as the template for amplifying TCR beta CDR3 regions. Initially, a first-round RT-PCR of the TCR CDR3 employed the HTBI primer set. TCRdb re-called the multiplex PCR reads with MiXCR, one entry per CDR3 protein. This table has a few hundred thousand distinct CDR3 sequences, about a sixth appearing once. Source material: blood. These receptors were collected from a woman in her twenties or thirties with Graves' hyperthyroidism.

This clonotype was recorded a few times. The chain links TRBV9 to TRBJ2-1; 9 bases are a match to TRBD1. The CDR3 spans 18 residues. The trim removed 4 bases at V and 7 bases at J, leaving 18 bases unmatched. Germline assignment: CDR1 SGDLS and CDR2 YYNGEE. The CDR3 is CASSPRGDTGTGSNEQFF. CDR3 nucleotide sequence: TGTGCCAGCAGCCCGCGAGGGGATACCGGGACAGGGAGTAATGAGCAGTTCTTC.

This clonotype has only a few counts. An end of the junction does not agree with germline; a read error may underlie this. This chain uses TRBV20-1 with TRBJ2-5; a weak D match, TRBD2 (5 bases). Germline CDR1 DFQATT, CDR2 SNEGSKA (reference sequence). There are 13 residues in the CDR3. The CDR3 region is CSAREVAKRPHYF. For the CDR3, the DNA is TGCAGTGCTAGAGAGGTCGCAAAGCGGCCCCATTACTTC.

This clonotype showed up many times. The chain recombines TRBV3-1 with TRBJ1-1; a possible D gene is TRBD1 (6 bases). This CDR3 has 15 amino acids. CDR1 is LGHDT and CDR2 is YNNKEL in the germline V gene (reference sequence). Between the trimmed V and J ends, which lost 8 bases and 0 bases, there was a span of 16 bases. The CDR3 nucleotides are TGTGCCAGCTCCCCAAGGGGGTACATGAACACTGAAGCTTTCTTT. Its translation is CASSPRGYMNTEAFF.

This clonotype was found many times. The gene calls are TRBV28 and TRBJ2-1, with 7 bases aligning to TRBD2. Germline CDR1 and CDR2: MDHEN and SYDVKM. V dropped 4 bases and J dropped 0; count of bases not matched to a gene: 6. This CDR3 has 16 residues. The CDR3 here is CASSSPGGSSYNEQFF. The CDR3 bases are TGTGCCAGCAGTTCCCCCGGCGGGAGCTCCTACAATGAGCAGTTCTTC.

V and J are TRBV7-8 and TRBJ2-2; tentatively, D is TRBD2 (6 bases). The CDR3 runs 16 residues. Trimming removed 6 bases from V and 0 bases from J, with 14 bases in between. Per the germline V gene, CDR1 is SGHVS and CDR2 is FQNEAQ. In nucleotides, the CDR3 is TGTGCCAGCAGATTACCCCCGGGAGCGAACACCGGGGAGCTGTTTTTT. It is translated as CASRLPPGANTGELFF.

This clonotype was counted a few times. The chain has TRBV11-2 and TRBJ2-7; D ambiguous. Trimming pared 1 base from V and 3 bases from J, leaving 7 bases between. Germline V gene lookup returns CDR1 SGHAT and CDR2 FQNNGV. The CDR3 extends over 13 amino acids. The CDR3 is CASSLGNLYEQYF. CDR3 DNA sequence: TGTGCCAGCAGCTTAGGGAATCTCTACGAGCAGTACTTC. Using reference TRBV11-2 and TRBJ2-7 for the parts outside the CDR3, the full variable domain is EAGVAQSPRYKIIEKRQSVAFWCNPISGHATLYWYQQILGQGPKLLIQFQNNGVVDDSQLPKDRFSAERLKGVDSTLKIQPAKLEDSAVYLCASSLGNLYEQYFGPGTRLTVT.

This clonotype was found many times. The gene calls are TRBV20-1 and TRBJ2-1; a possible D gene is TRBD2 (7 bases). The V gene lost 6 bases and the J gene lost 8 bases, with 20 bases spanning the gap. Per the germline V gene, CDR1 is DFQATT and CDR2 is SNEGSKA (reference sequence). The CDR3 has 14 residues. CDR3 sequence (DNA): TGCAGTGCAAGACTTGCGGGGGCCGTAGATGAGCAGTTCTTC. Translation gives CSARLAGAVDEQFF.

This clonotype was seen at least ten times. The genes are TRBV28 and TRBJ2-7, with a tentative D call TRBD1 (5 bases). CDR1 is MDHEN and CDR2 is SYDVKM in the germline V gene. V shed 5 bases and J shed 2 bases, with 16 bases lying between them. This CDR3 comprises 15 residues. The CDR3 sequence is CASSHSFRATYEQYF. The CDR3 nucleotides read TGTGCCAGCAGTCACTCCTTCAGGGCGACCTACGAGCAGTACTTC.

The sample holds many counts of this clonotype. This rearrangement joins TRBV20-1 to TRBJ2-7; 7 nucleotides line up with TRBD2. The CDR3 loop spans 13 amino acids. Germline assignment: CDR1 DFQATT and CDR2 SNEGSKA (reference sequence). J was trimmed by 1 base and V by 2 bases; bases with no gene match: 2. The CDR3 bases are TGCAGTGCTAGACTAGCGGCATCCTACGAGCAGTACTTC. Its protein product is CSARLAASYEQYF.

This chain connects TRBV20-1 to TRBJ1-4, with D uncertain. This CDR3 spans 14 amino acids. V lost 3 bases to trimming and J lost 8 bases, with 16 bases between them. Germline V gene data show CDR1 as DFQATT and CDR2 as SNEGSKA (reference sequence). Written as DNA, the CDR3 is TGCAGTGCTAGGGATCCCCGGGGAAGAGAAAAACTGTTTTTT. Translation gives CSARDPRGREKLFF.

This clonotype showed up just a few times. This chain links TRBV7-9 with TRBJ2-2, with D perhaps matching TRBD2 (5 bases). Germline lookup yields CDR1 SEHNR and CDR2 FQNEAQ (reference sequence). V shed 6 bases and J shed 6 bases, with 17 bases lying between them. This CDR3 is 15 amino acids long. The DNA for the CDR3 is TGTGCCAGCAGTGGTGCGGGTTCCACCCCCGGGGAGCTGTTTTTT. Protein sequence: CASSGAGSTPGELFF. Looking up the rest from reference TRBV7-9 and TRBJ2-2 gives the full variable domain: DTGVSQNPRHKITKRGQNVTFRCDPISEHNRLYWYRQTLGQGPEFLTYFQNEAQLEKSRLLSDRFSAERPKGSFSTLEIQRTEQGDSAMYLCASSGAGSTPGELFFGEGSRLTVL.

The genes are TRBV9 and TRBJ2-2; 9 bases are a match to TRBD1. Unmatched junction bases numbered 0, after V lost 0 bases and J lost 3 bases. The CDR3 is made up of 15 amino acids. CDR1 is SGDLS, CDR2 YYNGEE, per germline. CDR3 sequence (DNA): TGTGCCAGCAGCGTAGGGACAGGGGACACCGGGGAGCTGTTTTTT. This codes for CASSVGTGDTGELFF.

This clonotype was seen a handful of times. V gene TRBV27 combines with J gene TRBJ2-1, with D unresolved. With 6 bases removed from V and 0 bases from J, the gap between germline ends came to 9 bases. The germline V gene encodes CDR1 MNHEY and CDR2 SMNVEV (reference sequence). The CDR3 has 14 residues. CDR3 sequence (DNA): TGTGCCAGCAGGGACGCGAGCTCCTACAATGAGCAGTTCTTC. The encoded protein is CASRDASSYNEQFF.

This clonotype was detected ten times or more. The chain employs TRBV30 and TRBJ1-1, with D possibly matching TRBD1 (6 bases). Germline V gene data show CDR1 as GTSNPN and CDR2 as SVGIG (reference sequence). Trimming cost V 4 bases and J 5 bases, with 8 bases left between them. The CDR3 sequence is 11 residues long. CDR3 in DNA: TGTGCCTGGACAGGGGCGACTGAAGCTTTCTTT. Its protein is CAWTGATEAFF.

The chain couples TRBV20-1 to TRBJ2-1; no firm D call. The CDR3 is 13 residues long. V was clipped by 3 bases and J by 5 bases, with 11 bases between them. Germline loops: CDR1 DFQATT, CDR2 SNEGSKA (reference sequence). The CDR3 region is CSASPNPNNEQFF. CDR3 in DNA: TGCAGTGCTAGTCCTAACCCGAACAATGAGCAGTTCTTC.

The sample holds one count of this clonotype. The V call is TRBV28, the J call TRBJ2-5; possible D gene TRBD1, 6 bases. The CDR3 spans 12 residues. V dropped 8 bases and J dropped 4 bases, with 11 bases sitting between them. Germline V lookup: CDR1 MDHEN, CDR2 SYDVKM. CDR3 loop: CASQTGGETQYF. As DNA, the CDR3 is TGTGCCAGCCAGACAGGCGGAGAGACCCAGTACTTC.